What follows describes a single T cell receptor (beta chain). Libraries were prepared by immunoSEQ multiplex PCR; TCRdb keeps only in-frame clonotypes and omits some of them. The table has some 100,000 clones, approximately 90% seen once; the top ten hold roughly 4.4%. This sample was taken from a study of control samples from healthy donors and cancer patients. The CDR3 runs 15 residues. Germline V gene sequence: CDR1 SGHAT, CDR2 FQNNGV. Trimming left V 0 bases short and J 5 bases short, with 13 bases between. V usage is TRBV11-2 and J usage is TRBJ1-1; D may be TRBD1 (5 bases). The sequencing input was blood. This TCR derives from a human donor in good health. The donor label of this sample is uncertain. The CDR3 sequence: CASSLERQGGTEAFF. CDR3 DNA: TGTGCCAGCAGCTTAGAAAGGCAGGGAGGGACTGAAGCTTTCTTT. The variable domain in full, with the rest retrieved from reference TRBV11-2 and TRBJ1-1, is EAGVAQSPRYKIIEKRQSVAFWCNPISGHATLYWYQQILGQGPKLLIQFQNNGVVDDSQLPKDRFSAERLKGVDSTLKIQPAKLEDSAVYLCASSLERQGGTEAFFGQGTRLTVV.